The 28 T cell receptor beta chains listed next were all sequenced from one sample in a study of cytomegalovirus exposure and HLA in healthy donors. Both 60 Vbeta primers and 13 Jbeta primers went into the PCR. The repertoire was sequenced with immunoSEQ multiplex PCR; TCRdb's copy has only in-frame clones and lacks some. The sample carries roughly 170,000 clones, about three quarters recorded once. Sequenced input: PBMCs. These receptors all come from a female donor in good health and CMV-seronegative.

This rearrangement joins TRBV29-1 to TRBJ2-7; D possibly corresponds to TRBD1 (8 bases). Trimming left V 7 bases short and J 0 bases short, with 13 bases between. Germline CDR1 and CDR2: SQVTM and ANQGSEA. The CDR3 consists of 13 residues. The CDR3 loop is CSAGGGSSYEQYF. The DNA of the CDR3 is TGCAGCGCAGGGGGCGGGAGCTCCTACGAGCAGTACTTC.

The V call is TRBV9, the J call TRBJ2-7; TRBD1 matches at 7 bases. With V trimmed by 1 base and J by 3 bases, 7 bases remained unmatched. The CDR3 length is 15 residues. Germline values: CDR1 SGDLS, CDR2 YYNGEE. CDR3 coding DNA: TGTGCCAGCAGCGTATCGGGACAGACAAGCTACGAGCAGTACTTC. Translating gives CASSVSGQTSYEQYF.

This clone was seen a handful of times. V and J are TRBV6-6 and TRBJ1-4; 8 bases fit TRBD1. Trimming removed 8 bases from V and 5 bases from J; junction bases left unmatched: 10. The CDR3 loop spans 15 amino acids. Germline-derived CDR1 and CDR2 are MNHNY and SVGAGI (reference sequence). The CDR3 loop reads CASRGQGAVNEKLFF. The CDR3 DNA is TGTGCCAGCCGGGGCCAGGGGGCGGTAAATGAAAAACTGTTTTTT.

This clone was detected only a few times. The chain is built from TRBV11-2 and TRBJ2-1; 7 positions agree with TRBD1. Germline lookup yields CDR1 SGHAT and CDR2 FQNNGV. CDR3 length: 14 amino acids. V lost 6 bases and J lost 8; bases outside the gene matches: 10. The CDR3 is CASSLNPQGDEQFF. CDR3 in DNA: TGTGCCAGCAGTTTAAACCCTCAGGGGGATGAGCAGTTCTTC.

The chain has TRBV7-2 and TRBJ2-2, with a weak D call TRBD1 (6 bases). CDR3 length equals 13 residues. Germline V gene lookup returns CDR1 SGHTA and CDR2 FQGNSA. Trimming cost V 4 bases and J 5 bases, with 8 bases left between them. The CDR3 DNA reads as TGTGCCAGCAGCTCAACAGGGACCGGGGAGCTGTTTTTT. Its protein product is CASSSTGTGELFF.

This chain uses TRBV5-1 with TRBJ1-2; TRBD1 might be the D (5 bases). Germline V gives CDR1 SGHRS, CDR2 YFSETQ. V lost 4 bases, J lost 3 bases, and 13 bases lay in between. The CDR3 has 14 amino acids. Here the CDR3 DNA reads TGCGCCAGCAGCGAGGGTCGGGGGTACTATGGCTACACCTTC. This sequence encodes CASSEGRGYYGYTF.

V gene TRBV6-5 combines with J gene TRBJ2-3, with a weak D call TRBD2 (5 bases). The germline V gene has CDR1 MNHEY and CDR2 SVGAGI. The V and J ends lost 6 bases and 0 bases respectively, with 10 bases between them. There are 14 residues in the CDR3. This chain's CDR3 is CASSKSGSTDTQYF. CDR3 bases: TGTGCCAGCAGCAAAAGCGGTAGCACAGATACGCAGTATTTT.

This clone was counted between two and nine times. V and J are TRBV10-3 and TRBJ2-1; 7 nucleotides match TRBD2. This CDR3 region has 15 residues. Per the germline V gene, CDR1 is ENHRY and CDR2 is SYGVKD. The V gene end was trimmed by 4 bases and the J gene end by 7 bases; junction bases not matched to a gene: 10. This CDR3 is CAISASSGTTNEQFF. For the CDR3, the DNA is TGTGCCATCAGTGCGTCATCCGGGACTACGAATGAGCAGTTCTTC.

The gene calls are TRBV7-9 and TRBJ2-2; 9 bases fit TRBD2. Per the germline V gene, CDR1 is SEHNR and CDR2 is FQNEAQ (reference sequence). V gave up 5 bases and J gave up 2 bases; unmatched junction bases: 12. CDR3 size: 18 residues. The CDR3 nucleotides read TGTGCCAGCAGCCCCGGGGGAGTTAGCGGGAGAAACACCGGGGAGCTGTTTTTT. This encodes CASSPGGVSGRNTGELFF.

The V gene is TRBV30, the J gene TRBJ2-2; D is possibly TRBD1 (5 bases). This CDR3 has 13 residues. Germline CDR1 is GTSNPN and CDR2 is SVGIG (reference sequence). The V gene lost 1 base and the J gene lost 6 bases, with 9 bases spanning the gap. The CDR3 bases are TGTGCCTGGAGTGGGACATTCTCCGGGGAGCTGTTTTTT. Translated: CAWSGTFSGELFF.

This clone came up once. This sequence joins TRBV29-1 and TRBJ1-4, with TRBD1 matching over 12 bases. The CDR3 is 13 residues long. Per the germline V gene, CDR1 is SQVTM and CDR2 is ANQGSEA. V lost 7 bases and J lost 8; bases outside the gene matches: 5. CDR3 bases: TGCAGCGCCCTGGGACAGGGGGCAGAAAAACTGTTTTTT. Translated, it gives CSALGQGAEKLFF.

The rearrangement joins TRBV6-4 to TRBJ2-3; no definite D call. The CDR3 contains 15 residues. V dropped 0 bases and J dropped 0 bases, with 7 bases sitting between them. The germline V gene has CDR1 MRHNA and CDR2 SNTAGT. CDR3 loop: CASSDSPGSTDTQYF. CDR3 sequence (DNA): TGTGCCAGCAGTGACTCCCCGGGTAGCACAGATACGCAGTATTTT.

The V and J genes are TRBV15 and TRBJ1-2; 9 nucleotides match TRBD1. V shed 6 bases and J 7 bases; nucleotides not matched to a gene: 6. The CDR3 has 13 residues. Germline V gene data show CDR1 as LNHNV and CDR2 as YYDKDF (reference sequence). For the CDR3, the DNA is TGTGCCACCAGTAAGGGACAGGGCGGTGGCTACACCTTC. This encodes CATSKGQGGGYTF.

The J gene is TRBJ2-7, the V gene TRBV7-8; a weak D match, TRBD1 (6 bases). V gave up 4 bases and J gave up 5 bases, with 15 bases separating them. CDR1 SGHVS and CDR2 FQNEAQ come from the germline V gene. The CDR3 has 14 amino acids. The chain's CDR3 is CASSSTRGLHEQYF. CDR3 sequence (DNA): TGTGCCAGCAGCTCTACCAGGGGTCTCCACGAGCAGTACTTC.

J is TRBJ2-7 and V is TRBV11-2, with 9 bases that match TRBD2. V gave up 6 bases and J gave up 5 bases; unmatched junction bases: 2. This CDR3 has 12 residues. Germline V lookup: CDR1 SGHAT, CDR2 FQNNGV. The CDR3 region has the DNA TGTGCCAGCAGAGGCGGGGGGGACGAGCAGTACTTC. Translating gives CASRGGGDEQYF.

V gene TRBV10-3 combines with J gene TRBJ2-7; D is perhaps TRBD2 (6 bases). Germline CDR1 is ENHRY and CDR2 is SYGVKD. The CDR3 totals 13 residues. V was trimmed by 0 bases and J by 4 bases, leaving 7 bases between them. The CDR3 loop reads CAISESGTYEQYF. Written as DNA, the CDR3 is TGTGCCATCAGTGAGTCGGGGACTTACGAGCAGTACTTC.

DNA of the CDR3: TGTGCCAGCAGCTCCTACGAGACAGGGGTTAGGTTCTACGAGCAGTACTTC. Its translation: CASSSYETGVRFYEQYF. V and J are TRBV27 and TRBJ2-7, with TRBD1 matching 8 bases. V gave up 6 bases and J gave up 3 bases; unmatched junction bases: 16. Germline V gene lookup returns CDR1 MNHEY and CDR2 SMNVEV (reference sequence). The CDR3 length is 17 residues.

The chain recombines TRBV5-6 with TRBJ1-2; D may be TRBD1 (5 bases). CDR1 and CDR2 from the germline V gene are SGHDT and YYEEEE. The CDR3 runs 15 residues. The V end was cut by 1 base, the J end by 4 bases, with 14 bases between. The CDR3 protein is CASSLSPGWPYGYTF. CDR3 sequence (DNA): TGTGCCAGCAGCTTGTCGCCAGGGTGGCCCTATGGCTACACCTTC.

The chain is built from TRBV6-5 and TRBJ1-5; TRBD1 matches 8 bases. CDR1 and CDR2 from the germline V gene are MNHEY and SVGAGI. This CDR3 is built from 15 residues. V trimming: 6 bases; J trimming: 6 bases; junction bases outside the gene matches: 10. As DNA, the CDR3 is TGTGCCAGCAGCCCCCAGGGGGCGATTGGTCAGCCCCAGCATTTT. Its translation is CASSPQGAIGQPQHF.

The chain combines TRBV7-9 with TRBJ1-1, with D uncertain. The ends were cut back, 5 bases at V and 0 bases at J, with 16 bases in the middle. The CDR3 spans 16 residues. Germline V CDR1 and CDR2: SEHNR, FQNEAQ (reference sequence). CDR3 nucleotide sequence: TGTGCCAGCAGCCCCGGACGGGAACTCATGAACACTGAAGCTTTCTTT. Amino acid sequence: CASSPGRELMNTEAFF.

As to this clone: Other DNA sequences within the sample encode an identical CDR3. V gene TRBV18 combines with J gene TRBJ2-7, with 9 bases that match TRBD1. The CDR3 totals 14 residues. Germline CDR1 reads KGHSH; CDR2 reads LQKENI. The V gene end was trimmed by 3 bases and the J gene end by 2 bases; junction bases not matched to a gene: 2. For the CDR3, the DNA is TGTGCCAGCTCACCGGGACAGGGTGCCTACGAGCAGTACTTC. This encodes CASSPGQGAYEQYF.

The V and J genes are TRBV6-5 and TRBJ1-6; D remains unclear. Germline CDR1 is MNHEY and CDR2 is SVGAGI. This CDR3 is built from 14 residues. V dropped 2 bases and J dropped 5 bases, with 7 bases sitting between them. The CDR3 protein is CASSYGQNNSPLHF. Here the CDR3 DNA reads TGTGCCAGCAGTTACGGGCAGAATAATTCACCCCTCCACTTT.

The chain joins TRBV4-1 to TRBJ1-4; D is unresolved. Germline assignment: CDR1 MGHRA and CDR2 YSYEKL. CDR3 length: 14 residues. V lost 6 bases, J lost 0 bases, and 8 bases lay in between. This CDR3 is CASSKAATNEKLFF. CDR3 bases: TGCGCCAGCAGTAAAGCTGCAACTAATGAAAAACTGTTTTTT.

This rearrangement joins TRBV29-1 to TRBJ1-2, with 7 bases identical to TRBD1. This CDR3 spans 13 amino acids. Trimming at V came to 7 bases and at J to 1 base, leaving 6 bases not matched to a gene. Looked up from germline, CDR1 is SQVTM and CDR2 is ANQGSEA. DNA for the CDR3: TGCAGCGCTTCCGGGACAGATAACTATGGCTACACCTTC. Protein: CSASGTDNYGYTF.

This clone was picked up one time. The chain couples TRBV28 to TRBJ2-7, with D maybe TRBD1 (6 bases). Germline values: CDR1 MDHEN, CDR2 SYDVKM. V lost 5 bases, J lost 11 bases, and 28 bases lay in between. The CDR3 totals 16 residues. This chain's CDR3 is CASSLPAAGVSREKYF. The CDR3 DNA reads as TGTGCCAGCAGTCTCCCCGCGGCAGGGGTGAGCAGGGAGAAGTACTTC.

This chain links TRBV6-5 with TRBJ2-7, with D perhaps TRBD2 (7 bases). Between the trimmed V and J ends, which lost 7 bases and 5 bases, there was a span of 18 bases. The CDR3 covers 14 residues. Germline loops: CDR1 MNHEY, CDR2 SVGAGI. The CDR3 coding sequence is TGTGCCAGCACCAGTGGGGGGGGGCGGAACGAGCAGTACTTC. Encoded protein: CASTSGGGRNEQYF.

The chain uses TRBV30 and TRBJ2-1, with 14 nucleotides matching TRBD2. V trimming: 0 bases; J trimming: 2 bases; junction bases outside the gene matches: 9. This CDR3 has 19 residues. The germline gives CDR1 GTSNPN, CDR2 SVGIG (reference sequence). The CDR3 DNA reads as TGTGCCTGGAGTGTTGACAGGACTAGCGGGAGGCGGGCCTACAATGAGCAGTTCTTC. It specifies CAWSVDRTSGRRAYNEQFF.

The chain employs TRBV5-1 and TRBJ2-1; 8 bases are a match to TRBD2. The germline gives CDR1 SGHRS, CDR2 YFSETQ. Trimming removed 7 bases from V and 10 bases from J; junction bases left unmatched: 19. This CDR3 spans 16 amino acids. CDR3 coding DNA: TGCGCCAGCGCTATTCTCGCGAGCGGGAGACGGGAAGAGCAGTTCTTC. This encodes CASAILASGRREEQFF. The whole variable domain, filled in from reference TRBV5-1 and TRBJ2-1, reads KAGVTQTPRYLIKTRGQQVTLSCSPISGHRSVSWYQQTPGQGLQFLFEYFSETQRNKGNFPGRFSGRQFSNSRSEMNVSTLELGDSALYLCASAILASGRREEQFFGPGTRLTVL.